Shown below are 25 T cell receptor beta chains from a single sample sequenced in a study of blood T cell repertoires in COVID-19. Only in-frame clones appear in the TCRdb table, and some are missing; sequencing was by immunoSEQ multiplex PCR. The table shows 200,000 to 250,000 clones, with around 84% occurring only once. Sequenced sample: PBMCs or T cells enriched from blood (not recorded which). The receptor set was obtained from a man aged 30-40 years with acute COVID-19.

This rearrangement joins TRBV9 to TRBJ1-6, with D perhaps TRBD1 (6 bases). Germline loops: CDR1 SGDLS, CDR2 YYNGEE. This CDR3 is 15 amino acids long. Trimming shortened V by 3 bases and J by 6 bases, and 13 bases separated the two germline ends. CDR3 amino acids: CASSAGDRPNSPLHF. CDR3 DNA sequence: TGTGCCAGCAGCGCAGGAGACAGGCCTAATTCACCCCTCCACTTT. Full variable domain (outside the CDR3, taken from reference TRBV9 and TRBJ1-6): DSGVTQTPKHLITATGQRVTLRCSPRSGDLSVYWYQQSLDQGLQFLIQYYNGEERAKGNILERFSAQQFPDLHSELNLSSLELGDSALYFCASSAGDRPNSPLHFGNGTRLTVT.

This clone was detected once. The chain is built from TRBV12-3 or TRBV12-4 and TRBJ2-5; tentative D call: TRBD1 (6 bases). This CDR3 is built from 13 residues. V lost 5 bases, J lost 5 bases, and 12 bases lay in between. Here the CDR3 reads CASSIQGRETQYF. The CDR3 region has the DNA TGTGCCAGCAGTATACAGGGAAGGGAGACCCAGTACTTC.

CDR3 DNA sequence: TGTGCCAGCAGCCAAGCCAACTCGGAGACCCAGTACTTC. It yields the protein CASSQANSETQYF. The chain carries TRBV3-1 (or the pseudogene TRBV3-2) and TRBJ2-5; no definite D call. The CDR3 has 13 residues. The V end lost 1 base, the J end lost 5 bases, and 8 bases lay between the germline ends. Germline assignment: CDR1 LGHDT and CDR2 YNNKEL (reference sequence).

The gene calls are TRBV9 and TRBJ1-2; D is undetermined. Trimming shortened V by 4 bases and J by 8 bases, and 18 bases separated the two germline ends. Germline CDR1 and CDR2: SGDLS and YYNGEE. The CDR3 is 14 residues long. CDR3 in amino acids: CASSPQDGLWGYTF. The CDR3 DNA reads TGTGCCAGCAGCCCTCAGGACGGACTCTGGGGCTACACCTTC.

The chain combines TRBV5-1 with TRBJ1-2; D call uncertain. With 0 bases removed from V and 1 base from J, the gap between germline ends came to 7 bases. The CDR3 has 14 amino acids. Per the germline V gene, CDR1 is SGHRS and CDR2 is YFSETQ. Written as DNA, the CDR3 is TGCGCCAGCAGCTTGGACAGCTTTAACTATGGCTACACCTTC. Amino acid sequence: CASSLDSFNYGYTF.

This chain connects TRBV12-5 to TRBJ1-5; D may be TRBD1 (6 bases). V was shortened by 3 bases and J by 5 bases, with 20 bases between the two germline ends. The CDR3 loop spans 17 amino acids. The germline CDR1 and CDR2 sequences are LGHNT and FRNRAP. This CDR3 is CASGLERMGRGDQPQHF. The CDR3 DNA follows: TGTGCTAGTGGTTTAGAGCGGATGGGCAGGGGAGATCAGCCCCAGCATTTT.

This clone was counted a few times. The chain couples TRBV6-4 to TRBJ2-1; 7 bases are shared with TRBD2. CDR1 is MRHNA and CDR2 is SNTAGT in the germline V gene. The CDR3 contains 14 residues. V shed 0 bases and J 4 bases; nucleotides not matched to a gene: 0. CDR3 amino acids: CASSDSGGYNEQFF. CDR3 in DNA: TGTGCCAGCAGTGACTCGGGGGGGTACAATGAGCAGTTCTTC.

V is TRBV20-1 and J is TRBJ1-4; D is ambiguous. The CDR3 is 11 residues long. Germline V gives CDR1 DFQATT, CDR2 SNEGSKA (reference sequence). Trimming left V 5 bases short and J 12 bases short, with 13 bases between. This CDR3 is CSARDSLQLFF. CDR3 sequence (DNA): TGCAGTGCTCGGGATAGCCTGCAACTGTTTTTT.

This chain uses TRBV3-1 (or the pseudogene TRBV3-2) with TRBJ2-7, with 14 bases lining up with TRBD2. V was clipped by 5 bases and J by 6 bases; unmatched bases: 6. Germline V lookup: CDR1 LGHDT, CDR2 YNNKEL (reference sequence). The CDR3 covers 15 residues. The CDR3 is CASSRTSGGSGEQYF. CDR3 nucleotides: TGTGCCAGCAGCAGGACTAGCGGGGGGTCCGGCGAGCAGTACTTC.

The chain joins TRBV11-2 to TRBJ2-5; D is perhaps TRBD2 (5 bases). This CDR3 is 12 amino acids long. V lost 5 bases and J lost 5, with 9 bases in between. Germline values: CDR1 SGHAT, CDR2 FQNNGV. The chain's CDR3 is CASSMDWETQYF. The CDR3 DNA sequence: TGTGCCAGCAGCATGGACTGGGAGACCCAGTACTTC.

This chain connects TRBV10-2 to TRBJ1-3, with D unresolved. This CDR3 has 12 residues. Germline CDR1 reads WSHSY; CDR2 reads SAAADI. V was shortened by 7 bases and J by 4 bases, with 8 bases between the two germline ends. CDR3: CASTGGGNTIYF. CDR3 nucleotide sequence: TGCGCCAGCACGGGCGGGGGAAACACCATATATTTT.

The chain employs TRBV9 and TRBJ2-2; D is possibly TRBD1 (6 bases). Between the trimmed V and J ends, which lost 3 bases and 7 bases, there was a span of 10 bases. Germline values: CDR1 SGDLS, CDR2 YYNGEE. The CDR3 loop spans 13 amino acids. In DNA form, the CDR3 reads TGTGCCAGCAGCGCGGGACAAATCGGGGAGCTGTTTTTT. As protein: CASSAGQIGELFF.

This chain links TRBV6-1 with TRBJ1-5; D not certain. In germline, CDR1 is MNHNS, CDR2 SASEGT. This CDR3 comprises 14 residues. V shed 0 bases and J shed 5 bases, with 8 bases lying between them. This CDR3 is CASSEAGGDQPQHF. The DNA of the CDR3 is TGTGCCAGCAGTGAAGCCGGCGGAGATCAGCCCCAGCATTTT.

The genes are TRBV27 and TRBJ2-1, with 11 bases aligning to TRBD2. Germline V gene data show CDR1 as MNHEY and CDR2 as SMNVEV (reference sequence). CDR3 size: 14 residues. V was clipped by 3 bases and J by 15 bases; unmatched bases: 10. The CDR3 DNA is TGTGCCAGCAGTTTGGGTACTAGCGGGGGATTCCGGTTCTTC. Translating it yields CASSLGTSGGFRFF.

J is TRBJ2-3 and V is TRBV24-1; D is possibly TRBD2 (7 bases). V gave up 10 bases and J gave up 6 bases, with 16 bases separating them. The CDR3 is 13 amino acids. Germline V gene sequence: CDR1 KGHDR, CDR2 SFDVKD. In DNA, the CDR3 is TGTGCCACAGGAGGGGGGGCGGTGGATACGCAGTATTTT. The encoded protein is CATGGGAVDTQYF.

The chain carries TRBV7-9 and TRBJ1-5; perhaps TRBD1 as D (6 bases). This CDR3 spans 12 amino acids. Germline V gene data show CDR1 as SEHNR and CDR2 as FQNEAQ (reference sequence). The germline V and J ends were trimmed by 6 bases and 11 bases, with 14 bases remaining between them. The CDR3 sequence: CASSRDTTSQHF. The CDR3 region has the DNA TGTGCCAGCAGTAGGGACACCACTTCCCAGCATTTT.

Comments on this clone: The sample carries other DNA sequences with the same CDR3. The chain links TRBV5-5 to TRBJ1-1, with D perhaps matching TRBD1 (5 bases). The germline gives CDR1 SGHKS, CDR2 YYEKEE (reference sequence). The CDR3 spans 15 residues. V was trimmed by 1 base and J by 0 bases, leaving 10 bases between them. CDR3 DNA sequence: TGTGCCAGCAGCTTGCGTGCGGGGGTGAACACTGAAGCTTTCTTT. Translation gives CASSLRAGVNTEAFF.

The rearrangement joins TRBV6-5 to TRBJ1-2; 12 bases agree with TRBD1. Germline values: CDR1 MNHEY, CDR2 SVGAGI. The CDR3 is made up of 15 amino acids. V lost 6 bases to trimming and J lost 3 bases; unmatched junction nucleotides: 5. CDR3 in amino acids: CASRMGQGAYYGYTF. CDR3 coding DNA: TGTGCCAGCAGGATGGGACAGGGGGCCTACTATGGCTACACCTTC.

This clone was recorded a few times. V and J are TRBV28 and TRBJ1-5; 9 bases are shared with TRBD1. The CDR3 runs 15 residues. Germline CDR1 MDHEN, CDR2 SYDVKM. After removal of 7 bases from V and 3 bases from J, the junction contained 7 bases not matched to a gene. The CDR3 spells CASNRRDRDNQPQHF. CDR3 DNA: TGTGCCAGCAATAGGCGGGACAGGGACAATCAGCCCCAGCATTTT.

The chain is built from TRBV20-1 and TRBJ1-1; 9 bases fit TRBD1. The CDR3 runs to 14 residues. Germline CDR1 is DFQATT and CDR2 is SNEGSKA (reference sequence). Unmatched junction bases numbered 8, after V lost 6 bases and J lost 3 bases. The CDR3 nucleotides read TGCAGTGCCAGTAACAGGGGGCTTTACACTGAAGCTTTCTTT. Amino acid sequence: CSASNRGLYTEAFF.

CDR3 in DNA: TGCGCCAGCAGCTCCCCAGGGGGCACTGAAGCTTTCTTT. Protein product: CASSSPGGTEAFF. The rearrangement links TRBV4-1 to TRBJ1-1, with 7 bases that match TRBD1. CDR1 and CDR2 from the germline V gene are MGHRA and YSYEKL. This CDR3 region has 13 residues. Germline trimming cut 5 bases from V and 4 bases from J; bases unmatched to any gene: 4.

The chain has TRBV10-3 and TRBJ2-7, with 11 positions matching TRBD1. V shed 11 bases and J 4 bases; nucleotides not matched to a gene: 10. The germline gives CDR1 ENHRY, CDR2 SYGVKD. The CDR3 has 14 amino acids. The CDR3 DNA is TGTGCCTACTCCCGGGACAGGGGGGCGTACGAGCAGTACTTC. It encodes CAYSRDRGAYEQYF.

This chain connects TRBV5-1 to TRBJ1-1; tentative D call: TRBD1 (5 bases). Trimming removed 5 bases at V and 11 bases at J, with 13 bases between. The CDR3 contains 11 residues. The germline CDR1 and CDR2 sequences are SGHRS and YFSETQ. The DNA for the CDR3 is TGCGCCAGCAGTTCCGACAGTCAGGCTTTCTTT. It codes for CASSSDSQAFF.

The genes are TRBV3-1 (or the pseudogene TRBV3-2) and TRBJ1-1; D is uncertain. V gave up 0 bases and J gave up 5 bases, with 7 bases separating them. Germline V lookup: CDR1 LGHDT, CDR2 YNNKEL (reference sequence). This CDR3 has 13 residues. In nucleotides, the CDR3 is TGTGCCAGCAGCCAAGATCCCCGGACTGAAGCTTTCTTT. Translation: CASSQDPRTEAFF.

This clone was recorded only once. This chain joins TRBV9 and TRBJ2-3; the match to TRBD2 covers 12 bases. The germline gives CDR1 SGDLS, CDR2 YYNGEE. V was pared by 5 bases and J by 6 bases, with 7 bases of the junction left unmatched. The CDR3 extends over 15 amino acids. This CDR3 reads CASSSSGGAADTQYF. In DNA, the CDR3 is TGTGCCAGCAGTTCTAGCGGGGGGGCAGCGGATACGCAGTATTTT.